What follows are 3 T cell receptor beta chains derived from one specimen sequenced in a study of early T cells in non-severe SARS-CoV-2 infection. TCRdb re-called the 5' RACE reads through MiXCR, storing one row per CDR3 protein. The data contain about 72,000 distinct CDR3 sequences, 8% to 9.5% of them seen just once; the ten biggest clones take up roughly 3.2%. Sequencing used whole blood. The receptors derive from an adult who was a healthcare worker with PCR-confirmed SARS-CoV-2 infection or an uninfected control (not recorded which).

This clonotype was seen repeatedly, ten times or more. The genes are TRBV5-1 and TRBJ2-6; D gene unclear. V shed 1 base and J shed 0 bases, with 5 bases lying between them. Germline V gives CDR1 SGHRS, CDR2 YFSETQ. The CDR3 spans 15 residues. The CDR3 sequence: CASSLMNSGANVLTF. The CDR3, as DNA: TGCGCCAGCAGCTTGATGAACTCTGGGGCCAACGTCCTGACTTTC.

This clonotype was picked up a small number of times. The chain uses TRBV6-2 or TRBV6-3 and TRBJ2-7; TRBD2 matches 9 bases. Per germline, CDR1 MNHEY and CDR2 SVGEGT. The ends lost 2 bases at V and 0 bases at J; junction bases unmatched: 2. The CDR3 extends over 15 amino acids. In nucleotides, the CDR3 is TGTGCCAGCAGTTACGATAGCGGGAGCTCCTACGAGCAGTACTTC. It specifies CASSYDSGSSYEQYF.

This clonotype has a handful of counts. This chain connects TRBV6-5 to TRBJ2-7; D may be TRBD2 (5 bases). Trimming left V 2 bases short and J 5 bases short, with 10 bases between. The length of the CDR3 is 13 residues. Germline V gives CDR1 MNHEY, CDR2 SVGAGI. Written as DNA, the CDR3 is TGTGCCAGCAGTTACGACGGGGAGAACGAGCAGTACTTC. It translates to CASSYDGENEQYF.